These 22 T cell receptor beta chains originate from one sample sequenced in a study of blood T cell repertoires in COVID-19. Assay: immunoSEQ multiplex PCR; the TCRdb copy retains only in-frame clones and omits some. The sample has some 160,000 clones; 88% are singletons. Material: peripheral blood. The receptor set was obtained from a man aged 45-65 years who had recovered from COVID-19.

The chain employs TRBV11-1 and TRBJ2-1; 9 bases map to TRBD2. Germline loops: CDR1 SGHAT, CDR2 FQDESV (reference sequence). The ends lost 0 bases at V and 3 bases at J; junction bases unmatched: 3. The CDR3 spans 16 residues. The CDR3 nucleotides read TGTGCCAGCAGCTTAGCCCGACTAGCGGACTACAATGAGCAGTTCTTC. This translates into CASSLARLADYNEQFF.

The chain is built from TRBV4-1 and TRBJ2-5; 7 positions agree with TRBD1. The CDR3 covers 15 residues. J was trimmed by 2 bases and V by 1 base; bases with no gene match: 4. Germline V gives CDR1 MGHRA, CDR2 YSYEKL. The CDR3 nucleotides are TGCGCCAGCAGCCAAGTACAGGGGAATCAAGAGACCCAGTACTTC. This gives the protein CASSQVQGNQETQYF.

The chain is built from TRBV6-5 and TRBJ1-2, with D unresolved. V gave up 6 bases and J gave up 0 bases, with 11 bases separating them. The CDR3 loop spans 14 amino acids. From germline, CDR1 is MNHEY and CDR2 SVGAGI. CDR3 loop: CASRASGTNYGYTF. CDR3 bases: TGTGCCAGCAGGGCGTCGGGGACTAACTATGGCTACACCTTC.

The rearrangement links TRBV28 to TRBJ1-1, with D perhaps TRBD1 (5 bases). The ends were cut back, 2 bases at V and 0 bases at J, with 10 bases in the middle. The CDR3 is 15 residues long. CDR1 is MDHEN, CDR2 SYDVKM, per germline. CDR3 sequence (DNA): TGTGCCAGCAGTTTACAGGGAACCATGAACACTGAAGCTTTCTTT. Its translation is CASSLQGTMNTEAFF.

This clone occurred once. The chain is built from TRBV5-5 and TRBJ2-1, with D possibly TRBD2 on 5 matching bases. From germline, CDR1 is SGHKS and CDR2 YYEKEE (reference sequence). Trimming shortened V by 0 bases and J by 2 bases, and 12 bases separated the two germline ends. This CDR3 has 16 residues. This CDR3 reads CASSLEGLPTYNEQFF. As DNA, the CDR3 is TGTGCCAGCAGCTTGGAAGGACTCCCAACCTACAATGAGCAGTTCTTC.

This clone has just a few counts. The gene calls are TRBV28 and TRBJ1-2; tentatively, D is TRBD1 (6 bases). Germline assignment: CDR1 MDHEN and CDR2 SYDVKM. V was pared by 6 bases and J by 4 bases, with 18 bases between. The CDR3 loop spans 15 amino acids. Here the CDR3 DNA reads TGTGCCAGCAGATTTCCAATAGGGGGGGTCTATGGCTACACCTTC. Its protein is CASRFPIGGVYGYTF.

The genes are TRBV2 and TRBJ2-6, with TRBD1 identical over 8 bases. The length of the CDR3 is 17 residues. Germline loops: CDR1 SNHLY, CDR2 FYNNEI. The junction had 7 bases not matched to a gene; V was cut back by 6 bases and J by 0 bases. The CDR3 DNA reads TGTGCCAGCAGCAGACAGGGGCCAAGCTCTGGGGCCAACGTCCTGACTTTC. Protein product: CASSRQGPSSGANVLTF. Full variable domain (missing parts from reference TRBV2 and TRBJ2-6): EPEVTQTPSHQVTQMGQEVILRCVPISNHLYFYWYRQILGQKVEFLVSFYNNEISEKSEIFDDQFSVERPDGSNFTLKIRSTKLEDSAMYFCASSRQGPSSGANVLTFGAGSRLTVL.

CDR3 residues: CASSLEFSGNTIYF. For the CDR3, the DNA is TGTGCCAGCAGTTTGGAGTTTTCTGGAAACACCATATATTTT. This chain uses TRBV28 with TRBJ1-3; D unclear. The CDR3 runs to 14 residues. Germline CDR1 MDHEN, CDR2 SYDVKM. V was trimmed by 3 bases and J by 1 base, leaving 7 bases between them.

The gene calls are TRBV6-5 and TRBJ2-7; 7 bases fit TRBD1. Germline assignment: CDR1 MNHEY and CDR2 SVGAGI. After removal of 5 bases from V and 4 bases from J, the junction contained 5 bases not matched to a gene. This CDR3 is 13 amino acids long. The chain's CDR3 is CASSPGTEYEQYF. The CDR3 bases are TGTGCCAGCAGTCCCGGGACAGAGTACGAGCAGTACTTC.

This chain connects TRBV21-1 to TRBJ1-6; the table's D gene call, TRBD1, was not cross checked with the DNA. TRBV21-1 is flagged as a pseudogene. The CDR3 is made up of 19 amino acids. CDR3 DNA: TGTGCCAGCAGCACCCCGGACAGGGGGATCAACTTATATAATTCACCCCTCCACTTT. It specifies CASSTPDRGINLYNSPLHF.

The chain combines TRBV19 with TRBJ2-5, with 11 bases fitting TRBD1. The CDR3 loop spans 15 amino acids. J lost 8 bases, V lost 4 bases, and 9 bases had no gene match. Germline V lookup: CDR1 LNHDA, CDR2 SQIVND (reference sequence). This chain's CDR3 is CASSTAGTGGATQYF. For the CDR3, the DNA is TGTGCCAGTAGTACGGCCGGGACAGGGGGAGCAACCCAGTACTTC.

The chain combines TRBV9 with TRBJ2-7; 8 positions agree with TRBD1. The CDR3 extends over 15 amino acids. The germline gives CDR1 SGDLS, CDR2 YYNGEE. V gave up 4 bases and J gave up 6 bases; unmatched junction bases: 12. In DNA, the CDR3 is TGTGCCAGCAGCCCCCAAACGGACAGGGTCGGCGAGCAGTACTTC. This translates into CASSPQTDRVGEQYF. Complete variable domain (other parts from reference TRBV9 and TRBJ2-7): DSGVTQTPKHLITATGQRVTLRCSPRSGDLSVYWYQQSLDQGLQFLIQYYNGEERAKGNILERFSAQQFPDLHSELNLSSLELGDSALYFCASSPQTDRVGEQYFGPGTRLTVT.

The chain uses TRBV6-5 and TRBJ2-7, with 9 bases identical to TRBD1. CDR3 length: 13 residues. The V gene's germline CDR1 is MNHEY and CDR2 SVGAGI. V lost 6 bases to trimming and J lost 5 bases; unmatched junction nucleotides: 5. The CDR3 is CASSSGTGNEQYF. Here the CDR3 DNA reads TGTGCCAGCAGCTCCGGGACAGGGAACGAGCAGTACTTC.

Only a few counts were recorded for this clone. This chain links TRBV6-5 with TRBJ1-2, with D uncertain. V was cut by 0 bases and J by 0 bases, with 8 bases left in between. This CDR3 has 15 residues. Germline V gene sequence: CDR1 MNHEY, CDR2 SVGAGI. CDR3 sequence: CASSYSSPTNYGYTF. The CDR3, as DNA: TGTGCCAGCAGTTACTCGTCCCCAACTAACTATGGCTACACCTTC.

The chain couples TRBV29-1 to TRBJ2-3, with 9 bases matching TRBD1. V lost 2 bases and J lost 2; bases outside the gene matches: 5. Germline values: CDR1 SQVTM, CDR2 ANQGSEA. The CDR3 length is 15 residues. The CDR3 sequence: CSVESGTGHTDTQYF. Here the CDR3 DNA reads TGCAGCGTTGAATCCGGGACAGGGCACACAGATACGCAGTATTTT.

This clone was counted a few times. The chain carries TRBV5-1 and TRBJ1-2, with a possible D match to TRBD1 (6 bases). The germline V and J ends were trimmed by 1 base and 8 bases, with 15 bases remaining between them. This CDR3 is built from 14 residues. Germline CDR1 reads SGHRS; CDR2 reads YFSETQ. The CDR3 bases are TGCGCCAGCAGCTTGAACTCAGGGGAGGGCGGCTACACCTTC. Its translation is CASSLNSGEGGYTF. Combining the CDR3 with reference TRBV5-1 and TRBJ1-2 gives the whole variable domain KAGVTQTPRYLIKTRGQQVTLSCSPISGHRSVSWYQQTPGQGLQFLFEYFSETQRNKGNFPGRFSGRQFSNSRSEMNVSTLELGDSALYLCASSLNSGEGGYTFGSGTRLTVV.

The chain employs TRBV9 and TRBJ2-6; 10 bases are a match to TRBD2. J was trimmed by 4 bases and V by 2 bases; bases with no gene match: 9. In germline, CDR1 is SGDLS, CDR2 YYNGEE. The CDR3 has 18 residues. The CDR3 reads CASSVRGSGGLGANVLTF. Here the CDR3 DNA reads TGTGCCAGCAGCGTCCGAGGTAGCGGGGGGTTGGGGGCCAACGTCCTGACTTTC.

The chain uses TRBV6-1 and TRBJ2-1; TRBD2 aligns across 11 bases. Germline V gives CDR1 MNHNS, CDR2 SASEGT. V lost 3 bases, J lost 7 bases, and 5 bases stayed unmatched. This CDR3 comprises 15 residues. The DNA for the CDR3 is TGTGCCAGCAGTGAGGGTAGCGGGAGGGCAAATGAGCAGTTCTTC. The encoded protein is CASSEGSGRANEQFF.

The CDR3 reads CASSVEGGFLSTDTQYF. Here the CDR3 DNA reads TGTGCCAGCAGCGTAGAAGGGGGCTTTCTTAGCACAGATACGCAGTATTTT. The gene calls are TRBV9 and TRBJ2-3, with TRBD1 identical over 7 bases. V trimming: 0 bases; J trimming: 0 bases; junction bases outside the gene matches: 7. Germline CDR1 SGDLS, CDR2 YYNGEE. This CDR3 comprises 17 residues.

The chain combines TRBV27 with TRBJ2-2; 14 nucleotides agree with TRBD2. With V trimmed by 7 bases and J by 7 bases, 8 bases remained unmatched. The CDR3 totals 16 residues. Germline values: CDR1 MNHEY, CDR2 SMNVEV (reference sequence). CDR3 sequence: CASTVLTSGGGGELFF. The CDR3 DNA follows: TGTGCCAGCACCGTTTTGACTAGCGGGGGGGGCGGGGAGCTGTTTTTT.

As concerns this clone: In the same sample, other DNA sequences code for this CDR3. V gene TRBV5-4 combines with J gene TRBJ2-3; D uncertain. This CDR3 contains 14 residues. V dropped 0 bases and J dropped 2 bases, with 7 bases sitting between them. CDR1 is SGHNT, CDR2 YYREEE, per germline (reference sequence). The CDR3: CASSLDSFTDTQYF. The CDR3 region has the DNA TGTGCCAGCAGCTTGGATAGTTTCACAGATACGCAGTATTTT.

The chain employs TRBV28 and TRBJ2-3; D not certain. Deletions cut 5 bases from V and 6 bases from J, with 18 bases between. This CDR3 region has 15 residues. Germline CDR1 and CDR2: MDHEN and SYDVKM. CDR3 DNA: TGTGCCAGCAGTCTCCGCACTTCTCTCCCGGATACGCAGTATTTT. It specifies CASSLRTSLPDTQYF.